A single sample gave rise to the 19 T cell receptor beta chains below, sequenced in a study of shared clonotypes between healthy human individuals (dated by TCRdb to 2018 to 2020). The library was built by means of the immunoSEQ multiplex PCR assay. This is the immuneACCESS table as TCRdb keeps it, with only in-frame sequences that have V and J called. A part of the clones is gone; compared with another copy, unresolved V genes explain less than half, and the rest is unexplained. The table for this sample lists roughly 2 million clones; roughly 94% of them were counted only once. 0.1% to 0.15% of the sample is taken by the ten largest. Input material: naive CD4+ T cells sorted from blood. The meaning of the sample's cell subset or site label: CD45RA+ positively selected. Every receptor here comes from a man between 18 and 29 years old in good health.

The chain couples TRBV5-1 to TRBJ2-5; 14 bases are shared with TRBD2. This CDR3 has 17 residues. Trimming at V came to 2 bases and at J to 5 bases, leaving 8 bases not matched to a gene. Germline V gene lookup returns CDR1 SGHRS and CDR2 YFSETQ. The DNA for the CDR3 is TGCGCCAGCAGCTTCGGGACTAGCGGGGGCCCCCCGGAGACCCAGTACTTC. Amino acid sequence: CASSFGTSGGPPETQYF.

The chain joins TRBV4-2 to TRBJ2-7; a possible D gene is TRBD2 (6 bases). There are 14 residues in the CDR3. Germline V gives CDR1 LGHNA, CDR2 YNFKEQ. V was clipped by 0 bases and J by 6 bases, with 12 bases between them. The CDR3 DNA follows: TGTGCCAGCAGCCAAGAGAATCTGGGGGGCGAGCAGTACTTC. This translates into CASSQENLGGEQYF.

With respect to this clone: The same CDR3 arises from other DNA sequences in this sample as well. This chain connects TRBV5-1 to TRBJ1-2; D is uncertain. From germline, CDR1 is SGHRS and CDR2 YFSETQ. The CDR3 covers 14 residues. Between the trimmed V and J ends, which lost 0 bases and 2 bases, there was a span of 8 bases. The CDR3 DNA is TGCGCCAGCAGCTTGGATCCGGGAAACTATGGCTACACCTTC. It specifies CASSLDPGNYGYTF.

This chain connects TRBV25-1 to TRBJ1-1, with D uncertain. The length of the CDR3 is 15 residues. Germline CDR1 and CDR2: MGHDK and SYGVNS. The V gene lost 1 base and the J gene lost 0 bases, with 9 bases spanning the gap. In DNA form, the CDR3 reads TGTGCCAGCAGTGAATCAACCCTCTTGAACACTGAAGCTTTCTTT. This codes for CASSESTLLNTEAFF.

The chain couples TRBV5-1 to TRBJ2-5, with D perhaps TRBD1 (6 bases). There are 15 residues in the CDR3. Per germline, CDR1 SGHRS and CDR2 YFSETQ. The V end was cut by 0 bases, the J end by 5 bases, with 14 bases between. The CDR3 loop is CASSLGHQGMETQYF. The CDR3 bases are TGCGCCAGCAGCTTGGGTCATCAGGGGATGGAGACCCAGTACTTC.

The V call is TRBV27, the J call TRBJ2-2; no reliable D call. CDR3 length: 15 amino acids. The ends were cut back, 8 bases at V and 0 bases at J, with 13 bases in the middle. The germline V gene has CDR1 MNHEY and CDR2 SMNVEV (reference sequence). Here the CDR3 DNA reads TGTGCCAGCTCAGCCCAAGGGACGAACACCGGGGAGCTGTTTTTT. Translating gives CASSAQGTNTGELFF.

V and J are TRBV4-1 and TRBJ2-1; D gene ambiguous. V lost 6 bases, J lost 0 bases, and 9 bases lay in between. The CDR3 has 14 residues. The germline V gene has CDR1 MGHRA and CDR2 YSYEKL. In DNA form, the CDR3 reads TGCGCCAGCAGGATCCGGAGCTCCTACAATGAGCAGTTCTTC. This translates into CASRIRSSYNEQFF.

This chain joins TRBV18 and TRBJ1-5, with TRBD1 as a possible D gene (6 bases). This CDR3 is built from 15 residues. The germline V gene encodes CDR1 KGHSH and CDR2 LQKENI. The V end was cut by 0 bases, the J end by 7 bases, with 13 bases between. In DNA form, the CDR3 reads TGTGCCAGCTCACCACCTGGGGGCTCGGGGCAGCCCCAGCATTTT. Translation: CASSPPGGSGQPQHF.

V and J are TRBV5-4 and TRBJ1-2; 8 bases line up with TRBD1. Germline V CDR1 and CDR2: SGHNT, YYREEE (reference sequence). Losses at the gene ends were 7 bases for V and 3 bases for J; bases not matched to a gene: 5. CDR3 length: 13 residues. For the CDR3, the DNA is TGTGCCAGCGTGACAGGGGCCGACTATGGCTACACCTTC. Protein: CASVTGADYGYTF.

The J gene is TRBJ2-5, the V gene TRBV10-2, with no clear D. Germline V gene lookup returns CDR1 WSHSY and CDR2 SAAADI. With 3 bases removed from V and 4 bases from J, the gap between germline ends came to 6 bases. The CDR3 is 12 amino acids. CDR3 protein: CASSDSRETQYF. CDR3 sequence (DNA): TGCGCCAGCAGTGATAGCCGAGAGACCCAGTACTTC.

This chain links TRBV9 with TRBJ1-2; maybe TRBD1 (6 bases). Germline V CDR1 and CDR2: SGDLS, YYNGEE. CDR3 length equals 14 residues. Trimming stripped 4 bases from V and 6 bases from J, with 16 bases between. CDR3: CASSKIEGEDGYTF. CDR3 nucleotides: TGTGCCAGCAGCAAAATTGAGGGGGAGGATGGCTACACCTTC.

J is TRBJ2-7 and V is TRBV5-3, with 10 positions matching TRBD2. TRBV5-3 is noted as an ORF with a role that remains uncertain. CDR3 size: 16 residues. V lost 1 base and J lost 0; bases outside the gene matches: 4. DNA for the CDR3: TGTGCCAGAAGCTTGCCCCGACTAGCGGGCTCCTACGAGCAGTACTTC. Protein: CARSLPRLAGSYEQYF.

As to this clone: In the same sample, other DNA sequences code for this CDR3. V and J are TRBV5-1 and TRBJ2-2; no firm D call. V shed 0 bases and J shed 6 bases, with 6 bases lying between them. Germline V lookup: CDR1 SGHRS, CDR2 YFSETQ. CDR3 size: 13 residues. CDR3 nucleotide sequence: TGCGCCAGCAGCTTGGCCGAGGCCGGGGAGCTGTTTTTT. This encodes CASSLAEAGELFF.

The CDR3 is CASSPEGPYNEQFF. The DNA for the CDR3 is TGCGCCAGCAGCCCGGAGGGCCCCTACAATGAGCAGTTCTTC. The chain joins TRBV5-1 to TRBJ2-1, with D tentatively TRBD2 (6 bases). Germline V gene data show CDR1 as SGHRS and CDR2 as YFSETQ. The CDR3 sequence is 14 residues long. Trimming took off 4 bases at V and 2 bases at J, with 10 bases between the two ends. Supplemented by reference TRBV5-1 and TRBJ2-1, the full variable domain reads KAGVTQTPRYLIKTRGQQVTLSCSPISGHRSVSWYQQTPGQGLQFLFEYFSETQRNKGNFPGRFSGRQFSNSRSEMNVSTLELGDSALYLCASSPEGPYNEQFFGPGTRLTVL.

Worth noting for this clone: Other nucleotide sequences from this sample produce the same CDR3. The J gene is TRBJ2-5, the V gene TRBV18; D unclear. Trimming stripped 2 bases from V and 0 bases from J, with 4 bases between. Germline assignment: CDR1 KGHSH and CDR2 LQKENI. This CDR3 has 13 amino acids. In DNA, the CDR3 is TGTGCCAGCTCACCAGGGTACCAAGAGACCCAGTACTTC. It translates to CASSPGYQETQYF.

The V call is TRBV5-1, the J call TRBJ2-7; tentatively, D is TRBD2 (5 bases). V lost 2 bases to trimming and J lost 6 bases, with 15 bases between them. Germline CDR1 is SGHRS and CDR2 is YFSETQ. The CDR3 sequence is 14 residues long. CDR3 nucleotides: TGCGCCAGCAGCTTATCCGGGATTAGCTCCGAGCAGTACTTC. As protein: CASSLSGISSEQYF.

The V gene is TRBV6-1, the J gene TRBJ2-7; 7 positions agree with TRBD1. CDR1 and CDR2 from the germline V gene are MNHNS and SASEGT. The CDR3 runs to 11 residues. With V trimmed by 10 bases and J by 5 bases, 5 bases remained unmatched. The CDR3 coding sequence is TGTGCCACCGACAGGGCTCACGAGCAGTACTTC. Its protein is CATDRAHEQYF.

The chain has TRBV19 and TRBJ2-7, with 10 bases that match TRBD2. With 3 bases clipped from V and 3 bases from J, the junction kept 2 bases outside the gene matches. CDR3 length equals 14 residues. Germline V gene lookup returns CDR1 LNHDA and CDR2 SQIVND (reference sequence). The DNA of the CDR3 is TGTGCCAGTAGTATTCGGACTAGCGGCTACGAGCAGTACTTC. Its protein product is CASSIRTSGYEQYF.

V is TRBV25-1 and J is TRBJ2-3; D remains ambiguous. This CDR3 has 11 amino acids. Trimming removed 5 bases from V and 11 bases from J, with 11 bases in between. Germline CDR1 and CDR2: MGHDK and SYGVNS. CDR3 in DNA: TGTGCCAGCAGTCACCTTCTGGGGCAGTATTTT. It encodes CASSHLLGQYF. Full variable domain (rest looked up from reference TRBV25-1 and TRBJ2-3): EADIYQTPRYLVIGTGKKITLECSQTMGHDKMYWYQQDPGMELHLIHYSYGVNSTEKGDLSSESTVSRIRTEHFPLTLESARPSHTSQYLCASSHLLGQYFGPGTRLTVL.